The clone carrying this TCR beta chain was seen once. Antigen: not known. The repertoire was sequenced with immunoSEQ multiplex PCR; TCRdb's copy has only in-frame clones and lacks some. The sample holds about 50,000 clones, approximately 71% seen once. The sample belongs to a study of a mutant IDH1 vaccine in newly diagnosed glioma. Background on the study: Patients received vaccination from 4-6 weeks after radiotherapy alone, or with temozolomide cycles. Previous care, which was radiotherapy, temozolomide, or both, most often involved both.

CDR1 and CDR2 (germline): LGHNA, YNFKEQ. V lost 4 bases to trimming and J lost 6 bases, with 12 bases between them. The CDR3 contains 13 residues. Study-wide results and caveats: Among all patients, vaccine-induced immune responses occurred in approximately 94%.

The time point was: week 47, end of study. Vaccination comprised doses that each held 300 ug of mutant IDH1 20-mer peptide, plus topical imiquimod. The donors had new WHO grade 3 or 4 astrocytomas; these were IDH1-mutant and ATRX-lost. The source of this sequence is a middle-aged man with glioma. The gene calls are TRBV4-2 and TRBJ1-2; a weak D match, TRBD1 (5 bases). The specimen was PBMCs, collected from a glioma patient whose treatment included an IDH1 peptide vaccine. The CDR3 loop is CASSLRGDDGYTF. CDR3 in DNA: TGTGCCAGCAGCCTACGGGGGGATGATGGCTACACCTTC.